This entry lists 31 T cell receptor beta chains sequenced from one sample in a study of cytomegalovirus exposure and HLA in healthy donors. 60 Vbeta and 13 Jbeta primers were used in PCR. Clones were sequenced by immunoSEQ multiplex PCR, and TCRdb holds only the in-frame ones, with some missing. Of approximately 110,000 clones in the sample, roughly three quarters were seen once. Sequenced input: PBMCs. These receptors all stem from a man younger than 45 in good health and CMV-seronegative.

The rearrangement uses TRBV5-5 and TRBJ1-1; D is possibly TRBD1 (5 bases). CDR3 length: 15 amino acids. CDR1 and CDR2 (germline): SGHKS, YYEKEE (reference sequence). V lost 2 bases to trimming and J lost 0 bases, with 11 bases between them. The DNA for the CDR3 is TGTGCCAGCAGCTTATCCGACAGTTTGAACACTGAAGCTTTCTTT. It is translated as CASSLSDSLNTEAFF.

This chain joins TRBV5-6 and TRBJ1-4, with D tentatively TRBD1 (6 bases). Trimming removed 1 base at V and 0 bases at J, with 10 bases between. The CDR3 runs 16 residues. Germline values: CDR1 SGHDT, CDR2 YYEEEE. The CDR3 here is CASSLSPGATNEKLFF. DNA of the CDR3: TGTGCCAGCAGCTTGAGCCCAGGGGCAACTAATGAAAAACTGTTTTTT.

The CDR3 here is CASTTQGLIHGAFF. In DNA form, the CDR3 reads TGTGCCAGCACCACCCAGGGGCTTATCCATGGAGCTTTCTTT. This chain uses TRBV6-5 with TRBJ1-1; perhaps TRBD1 as D (6 bases). The CDR3 has 14 residues. Per the germline V gene, CDR1 is MNHEY and CDR2 is SVGAGI. V lost 7 bases and J lost 10, with 22 bases in between.

V gene TRBV5-1 combines with J gene TRBJ2-3; weak D call: TRBD2 (6 bases). Trimming cost V 4 bases and J 0 bases, with 15 bases left between them. The CDR3 loop spans 16 amino acids. Germline V gene data show CDR1 as SGHRS and CDR2 as YFSETQ. CDR3 sequence (DNA): TGCGCCAGCAGCGGACGACTAGAACTGAGCACAGATACGCAGTATTTT. It encodes CASSGRLELSTDTQYF.

This clone was seen only once. This chain links TRBV18 with TRBJ1-5, with 7 bases lining up with TRBD1. Germline assignment: CDR1 KGHSH and CDR2 LQKENI. The CDR3 runs 15 residues. V lost 3 bases and J lost 3; bases outside the gene matches: 5. DNA of the CDR3: TGTGCCAGCTCACCGATGGGACAGCTCAATCAGCCCCAGCATTTT. It translates to CASSPMGQLNQPQHF.

The rearrangement links TRBV12-5 to TRBJ2-7, with D tentatively TRBD2 (5 bases). Germline CDR1 is LGHNT and CDR2 is FRNRAP. This CDR3 comprises 14 residues. The germline V and J ends were trimmed by 2 bases and 2 bases, with 10 bases remaining between them. The CDR3 DNA follows: TGTGCTAGTGGTTTGAGAGGGCTTACCTACGAGCAGTACTTC. It yields the protein CASGLRGLTYEQYF.

This sequence joins TRBV6-4 and TRBJ1-5, with D perhaps TRBD1 (6 bases). The CDR3 is 15 residues long. V lost 2 bases to trimming and J lost 0 bases, with 8 bases between them. Germline loops: CDR1 MRHNA, CDR2 SNTAGT. Here the CDR3 DNA reads TGTGCCAGCAGTGACCAGGGGAATAGCAATCAGCCCCAGCATTTT. Translation gives CASSDQGNSNQPQHF.

The chain employs TRBV11-2 and TRBJ1-2, with 9 bases fitting TRBD1. Germline CDR1 is SGHAT and CDR2 is FQNNGV. The CDR3 has 15 amino acids. The V gene end was trimmed by 4 bases and the J gene end by 8 bases; junction bases not matched to a gene: 11. The CDR3 region is CASSYTGGAARGYTF. In DNA form, the CDR3 reads TGTGCCAGCAGCTATACAGGGGGCGCAGCTAGAGGCTACACCTTC.

V gene TRBV10-3 combines with J gene TRBJ1-2; D gene uncertain. The V end lost 0 bases, the J end lost 3 bases, and 8 bases lay between the germline ends. This CDR3 comprises 14 residues. The germline V gene has CDR1 ENHRY and CDR2 SYGVKD. CDR3 residues: CAISESIGYYGYTF. In DNA form, the CDR3 reads TGTGCCATCAGTGAGTCGATCGGTTACTATGGCTACACCTTC.

The V gene is TRBV9, the J gene TRBJ1-2, with a possible D match to TRBD1 (5 bases). The CDR3 runs to 14 residues. Trimming shortened V by 5 bases and J by 2 bases, and 13 bases separated the two germline ends. Germline assignment: CDR1 SGDLS and CDR2 YYNGEE. The chain's CDR3 is CASSPAGGNYGYTF. The CDR3 region has the DNA TGTGCCAGCAGTCCCGCCGGGGGGAACTATGGCTACACCTTC.

The genes are TRBV6-1 and TRBJ1-1; D perhaps matches TRBD1 (6 bases). This CDR3 region has 14 residues. Trimming took 8 bases from V and 0 from J, leaving 13 bases between them. Per germline, CDR1 MNHNS and CDR2 SASEGT. The CDR3 DNA sequence: TGTGCCAGCGGAAGGGACATTATGAACACTGAAGCTTTCTTT. Encoded protein: CASGRDIMNTEAFF.

V and J are TRBV19 and TRBJ2-2; 8 bases align to TRBD2. Looked up from germline, CDR1 is LNHDA and CDR2 is SQIVND (reference sequence). J was trimmed by 4 bases and V by 6 bases; bases with no gene match: 4. The CDR3 sequence is 14 residues long. CDR3 nucleotides: TGTGCCAGTAGGGAGCGGGAGTTCACCGGGGAGCTGTTTTTT. Protein product: CASREREFTGELFF.

For this clone: Different DNA sequences within this sample yield the same CDR3. The chain carries TRBV9 and TRBJ2-5; 8 bases map to TRBD2. The CDR3 consists of 14 residues. The germline gives CDR1 SGDLS, CDR2 YYNGEE. After removal of 0 bases from V and 4 bases from J, the junction contained 2 bases not matched to a gene. CDR3 residues: CASSVDRGGETQYF. CDR3 DNA sequence: TGTGCCAGCAGCGTAGATCGGGGGGGAGAGACCCAGTACTTC.

This clone counts as medium-sized. This chain joins TRBV19 and TRBJ1-5, with 8 bases fitting TRBD1. The CDR3 sequence is 13 residues long. V dropped 10 bases and J dropped 6; count of bases not matched to a gene: 8. Germline loops: CDR1 LNHDA, CDR2 SQIVND (reference sequence). The CDR3 region is CATTETGAQPQHF. CDR3 nucleotide sequence: TGTGCCACCACAGAGACAGGGGCTCAGCCCCAGCATTTT.

This clone was counted between two and nine times. The rearrangement uses TRBV5-1 and TRBJ2-1; the match to TRBD1 covers 10 bases. Germline-derived CDR1 and CDR2 are SGHRS and YFSETQ. The CDR3 length is 15 residues. V gave up 4 bases and J gave up 3 bases; unmatched junction bases: 4. As DNA, the CDR3 is TGCGCCAGCAGCCCGGACAGGGGGGACTACAATGAGCAGTTCTTC. Residues: CASSPDRGDYNEQFF.

The rearrangement joins TRBV6-6 to TRBJ2-5; 8 nucleotides agree with TRBD1. The CDR3 is 16 residues long. V lost 0 bases, J lost 2 bases, and 5 bases stayed unmatched. Germline V gene lookup returns CDR1 MNHNY and CDR2 SVGAGI (reference sequence). CDR3 in DNA: TGTGCCAGCAGTTACTCCGGACAGGGCCCACAAGAGACCCAGTACTTC. This translates into CASSYSGQGPQETQYF.

The rearrangement links TRBV30 to TRBJ2-2; 11 bases are a match to TRBD2. V trimming: 3 bases; J trimming: 4 bases; junction bases outside the gene matches: 4. Germline V gene sequence: CDR1 GTSNPN, CDR2 SVGIG (reference sequence). CDR3 length equals 15 residues. The CDR3 nucleotides are TGTGCCTGGAGAAGTCTAGCGGGGGGCACCGGGGAGCTGTTTTTT. It yields the protein CAWRSLAGGTGELFF.

This chain uses TRBV5-4 with TRBJ2-3; TRBD2 matches 8 bases. This CDR3 has 16 residues. Per the germline V gene, CDR1 is SGHNT and CDR2 is YYREEE (reference sequence). V lost 0 bases to trimming and J lost 5 bases; unmatched junction nucleotides: 8. CDR3 DNA sequence: TGTGCCAGCAGCTTGGTTTCGGGAGGGCCTATAGATACGCAGTATTTT. Translating gives CASSLVSGGPIDTQYF. Filled out from reference TRBV5-4 and TRBJ2-3, the complete variable domain reads ETGVTQSPTHLIKTRGQQVTLRCSSQSGHNTVSWYQQALGQGPQFIFQYYREEENGRGNFPPRFSGLQFPNYSSELNVNALELDDSALYLCASSLVSGGPIDTQYFGPGTRLTVL.

This chain connects TRBV4-3 to TRBJ1-5; the D gene is possibly TRBD1 (5 bases). There are 16 residues in the CDR3. CDR1 is LGHNA, CDR2 YSLEER, per germline. The ends were cut back, 0 bases at V and 2 bases at J, with 11 bases in the middle. CDR3 sequence reads: CASSQEAGKGNQPQHF. In DNA form, the CDR3 reads TGCGCCAGCAGCCAAGAGGCAGGGAAAGGCAATCAGCCCCAGCATTTT.

The J gene is TRBJ2-3, the V gene TRBV4-1, with unresolved D. The V end was cut by 0 bases, the J end by 8 bases, with 6 bases between. The length of the CDR3 is 12 residues. The germline gives CDR1 MGHRA, CDR2 YSYEKL. This chain's CDR3 is CASSQERSTQYF. CDR3 DNA sequence: TGCGCCAGCAGCCAAGAAAGGAGTACGCAGTATTTT.

This sequence joins TRBV7-9 and TRBJ1-2; no firm D call. The ends were cut back, 0 bases at V and 2 bases at J, with 13 bases in the middle. The germline gives CDR1 SEHNR, CDR2 FQNEAQ (reference sequence). This CDR3 spans 16 amino acids. CDR3 loop: CASSLAGIPVNYGYTF. The CDR3 region has the DNA TGTGCCAGCAGCTTAGCCGGTATCCCCGTCAACTATGGCTACACCTTC.

This clone was recorded a few times. The chain is built from TRBV2 and TRBJ2-4, with D possibly being TRBD1 (5 bases). The germline V and J ends were trimmed by 6 bases and 10 bases, with 10 bases remaining between them. The germline CDR1 and CDR2 sequences are SNHLY and FYNNEI. The CDR3 is made up of 11 amino acids. As DNA, the CDR3 is TGTGCCAGCAGGGGGCCGAAAATTCAGTACTTC. The encoded protein is CASRGPKIQYF.

The chain links TRBV19 to TRBJ1-1; maybe TRBD1 (6 bases). Germline V gene data show CDR1 as LNHDA and CDR2 as SQIVND (reference sequence). Trimming pared 5 bases from V and 1 base from J, leaving 17 bases between. The CDR3 extends over 16 amino acids. DNA for the CDR3: TGTGCCAGTAGTTCCAGGAGGGGGGGGAGGAACACTGAAGCTTTCTTT. It translates to CASSSRRGGRNTEAFF.

The chain carries TRBV18 and TRBJ2-1, with D unclear. The germline V and J ends were trimmed by 2 bases and 12 bases, with 14 bases remaining between them. Germline V gene data show CDR1 as KGHSH and CDR2 as LQKENI. The CDR3 consists of 13 residues. The CDR3 reads CASSPTVTVGQFF. The CDR3 coding sequence is TGTGCCAGCTCACCAACCGTAACGGTTGGGCAGTTCTTC.

Concerning this clone: Mismatch with germline at one junction end may stem from a read error. This chain uses TRBV28 with TRBJ1-5; 7 bases are shared with TRBD1. The V gene's germline CDR1 is MDHEN and CDR2 SYDVKM. This CDR3 is built from 14 residues. The DNA of the CDR3 is TGTGCCGGCAGTTTACCAGGGGGAAATCAGCCCCAGCATTTT. Protein: CAGSLPGGNQPQHF. The full variable domain, completed using reference TRBV28 and TRBJ1-5, is DVKVTQSSRYLVKRTGEKVFLECVQDMDHENMFWYRQDPGLGLRLIYFSYDVKMKEKGDIPEGYSVSREKKERFSLILESASTNQTSMYLCAGSLPGGNQPQHFGDGTRLSIL.

In the case of this clone: Other nucleotide sequences in the sample specify the same CDR3. The chain uses TRBV2 and TRBJ1-5; D is unclear. V shed 6 bases and J shed 7 bases, with 16 bases lying between them. The CDR3 totals 14 residues. Germline V gene sequence: CDR1 SNHLY, CDR2 FYNNEI. The CDR3: CASSAPGEYQPQHF. The CDR3 DNA reads TGTGCCAGCAGCGCACCCGGGGAGTACCAGCCCCAGCATTTT. The whole variable domain, remainder taken from reference TRBV2 and TRBJ1-5, is EPEVTQTPSHQVTQMGQEVILRCVPISNHLYFYWYRQILGQKVEFLVSFYNNEISEKSEIFDDQFSVERPDGSNFTLKIRSTKLEDSAMYFCASSAPGEYQPQHFGDGTRLSIL.

This rearrangement joins TRBV28 to TRBJ2-5, with a possible D match to TRBD1 (6 bases). The J call may be wrong; the DNA end is better matched by TRBJ2-7. The CDR3 is 14 residues long. Germline CDR1 is MDHEN and CDR2 is SYDVKM. CDR3 sequence: CASSSKQGTYEQYF. In nucleotides, the CDR3 is TGTGCCAGCAGTTCTAAACAGGGTACCTACGAGCAGTACTTC.

J is TRBJ1-1 and V is TRBV6-5; maybe TRBD1 (6 bases). Per the germline V gene, CDR1 is MNHEY and CDR2 is SVGAGI. V lost 4 bases, J lost 0 bases, and 12 bases lay in between. The CDR3 consists of 15 residues. CDR3: CASSFRRQVNTEAFF. CDR3 nucleotides: TGTGCCAGCAGTTTTCGAAGACAGGTGAACACTGAAGCTTTCTTT.

The CDR3 loop reads CASSQVTSGRAGNEQFF. The CDR3, as DNA: TGCGCCAGCAGCCAAGTTACTAGCGGGAGGGCCGGCAATGAGCAGTTCTTC. The genes are TRBV4-3 and TRBJ2-1; TRBD2 matches 13 bases. V shed 1 base and J 6 bases; nucleotides not matched to a gene: 6. Per the germline V gene, CDR1 is LGHNA and CDR2 is YSLEER. This CDR3 is 17 amino acids long.

The rearrangement uses TRBV5-8 and TRBJ2-7; 8 bases match TRBD1. Germline values: CDR1 SGHTS, CDR2 YDEGEE. V gave up 4 bases and J gave up 0 bases; unmatched junction bases: 6. The CDR3 has 15 amino acids. The DNA of the CDR3 is TGTGCCAGCAGCCTGGGACAGGAGTCCTCCTACGAGCAGTACTTC. Protein: CASSLGQESSYEQYF.

J is TRBJ2-7 and V is TRBV6-5; D not certain. The V gene lost 6 bases and the J gene lost 3 bases, with 12 bases spanning the gap. Germline V CDR1 and CDR2: MNHEY, SVGAGI. The CDR3 extends over 13 amino acids. The CDR3: CASSPTRSYEQYF. CDR3 DNA sequence: TGTGCCAGCAGCCCAACGCGGAGCTACGAGCAGTACTTC.